A selection of T cell receptor beta chains follows, all from one sample in a study of T cells in localized non-small cell lung cancer. Some clones are missing from TCRdb's copy, which holds only in-frame ones; the method was immunoSEQ multiplex PCR. The top ten hold 3.5% of the sample, which has nearly 40,000 clones, more than 85% seen once. The input for sequencing was peripheral blood, taken before any cancer treatment. The origin of the receptors is a man aged 18-55 years with stage I lung adenocarcinoma. Each CDR3 is given with its conserved first and last residue. A D gene is named only where the DNA matches it firmly. Some rows have no size entry. The others give once, few or many, or a class for an expanded clone.

TRBJ1-2 | TRBV11-3 | TRBD1 | medium-sized | CASSRQGADYTF | TGTGCCAGCAGCAGACAGGGGGCGGACTACACCTTC
TRBJ1-5 | TRBV30 | NA | NA | CAWSVLQGNQPQHF | TGTGCCTGGAGTGTACTGCAAGGCAATCAGCCCCAGCATTTT
TRBJ2-2 | TRBV4-1 | NA | NA | CASSQDSGGRRSGELFF | TGCGCCAGCAGCCAAGATTCTGGGGGGCGGAGGTCCGGGGAGCTGTTTTTT
TRBJ2-7 | TRBV7-6 | NA | NA | CASSLVSQGSYEQYF | TGTGCCAGCAGCTTAGTGTCCCAGGGGTCTTACGAGCAGTACTTC
TRBJ1-4 | TRBV4-2 | TRBD1 | NA | CASSHALRQGVEKLFF | TGTGCCAGCAGCCATGCTTTGCGACAGGGGGTAGAAAAACTGTTTTTT
TRBJ2-7 | TRBV27 | NA | NA | CASSLSGLFHEQYF | TGTGCCAGCAGTTTAAGTGGTTTGTTCCACGAGCAGTACTTC
TRBJ1-1 | TRBV7-9 | NA | NA | CASSPSTPEAFF | TGTGCCAGCAGCCCTTCGACACCAGAAGCTTTCTTT
TRBJ2-7 | TRBV7-7 | NA | NA | CASSLRAGDGEQYF | TGTGCCAGCAGCTTACGGGCCGGGGACGGCGAGCAGTACTTC
TRBJ2-7 | TRBV9 | NA | NA | CASSVGGDGGGEQYF | TGTGCCAGCAGCGTAGGAGGAGATGGGGGCGGGGAGCAGTACTTC
TRBJ1-1 | TRBV18 | TRBD1 | NA | CASSPMRTGGNTEAFF | TGTGCCAGCTCACCCATGAGGACAGGCGGGAACACTGAAGCTTTCTTT
TRBJ1-2 | TRBV28 | NA | NA | CASSDDYGYTF | TGTGCCAGCAGCGACGACTATGGCTACACCTTC